Below are 30 T cell receptor beta chains sequenced from a single sample in a study of blood T cell repertoires in COVID-19. Profiled with immunoSEQ multiplex PCR; TCRdb holds only in-frame clones, not every one. Seen here are 150,000 to 200,000 clones, 70% to 90% observed once, and the top ten hold approximately 10%. Sequenced: peripheral blood. The source is a human donor with active or convalescent COVID-19. The donor label of this sample is uncertain.

V is TRBV11-1 and J is TRBJ2-7; a possible D gene is TRBD2 (6 bases). Trimming stripped 0 bases from V and 6 bases from J, with 9 bases between. The length of the CDR3 is 13 residues. CDR1 is SGHAT, CDR2 FQDESV, per germline (reference sequence). CDR3 coding DNA: TGTGCCAGCAGCTTAGCGGGACTTACCGAGCAGTACTTC. Translating it yields CASSLAGLTEQYF.

The chain combines TRBV9 with TRBJ2-7; a weak D match, TRBD2 (6 bases). Looked up from germline, CDR1 is SGDLS and CDR2 is YYNGEE. The CDR3 contains 15 residues. Trimming shortened V by 0 bases and J by 2 bases, and 12 bases separated the two germline ends. The CDR3 nucleotides read TGTGCCAGCAGCGTAGCCGGGGGTCACACCTACGAGCAGTACTTC. It encodes CASSVAGGHTYEQYF.

This clone turned up a few times. Distinct nucleotide sequences in the sample also encode this CDR3. Here the CDR3 DNA reads TGCAGTGCTAGTGAGCGTCAAGAGACCCAGTACTTC. It yields the protein CSASERQETQYF. The chain links TRBV20-1 to TRBJ2-5; D gene unclear. Trimming removed 3 bases from V and 2 bases from J, with 7 bases in between. There are 12 residues in the CDR3. CDR1 is DFQATT and CDR2 is SNEGSKA in the germline V gene (reference sequence).

This chain connects TRBV10-1 to TRBJ2-7; TRBD1 matches at 10 bases. Germline loops: CDR1 WNHNN, CDR2 SYGVQD (reference sequence). This CDR3 spans 17 amino acids. J lost 5 bases, V lost 6 bases, and 16 bases had no gene match. This CDR3 is CASSQEFPGQGFNEQYF. CDR3 bases: TGCGCCAGCAGCCAAGAATTTCCGGGACAGGGGTTTAACGAGCAGTACTTC.

The chain's CDR3 is CASSPGQDNEQFF. The CDR3 DNA follows: TGTGCCAGCAGCCCCGGACAGGACAATGAGCAGTTCTTC. The chain combines TRBV7-9 with TRBJ2-1, with 7 bases aligning to TRBD1. The CDR3 contains 13 residues. Trimming cost V 5 bases and J 5 bases; bases outside gene matches: 3. Germline V gene lookup returns CDR1 SEHNR and CDR2 FQNEAQ (reference sequence).

The chain carries TRBV6-5 and TRBJ1-1, with D unclear. The CDR3 has 14 amino acids. V lost 2 bases and J lost 0, with 7 bases in between. The germline gives CDR1 MNHEY, CDR2 SVGAGI. The CDR3 reads CASSYAGVNTEAFF. The CDR3 bases are TGTGCCAGCAGTTACGCCGGGGTGAACACTGAAGCTTTCTTT.

The chain joins TRBV3-1 (or the pseudogene TRBV3-2) to TRBJ2-7, with D perhaps matching TRBD2 (5 bases). V lost 2 bases and J lost 12, with 11 bases in between. The CDR3 runs to 11 residues. In germline, CDR1 is LGHDT, CDR2 YNNKEL (reference sequence). CDR3: CASSQFLEGYF. DNA of the CDR3: TGTGCCAGCAGCCAATTCCTCGAGGGGTACTTC.

Only one count was recorded for this clone. The V and J genes are TRBV27 and TRBJ2-3; TRBD2 is a possible D gene (6 bases). The CDR3 loop spans 13 amino acids. The V gene lost 3 bases and the J gene lost 8 bases, with 12 bases spanning the gap. Germline V gene data show CDR1 as MNHEY and CDR2 as SMNVEV (reference sequence). CDR3 DNA sequence: TGTGCCAGCAGTTTCTCGGCCGGGGGTACGCAGTATTTT. Protein sequence: CASSFSAGGTQYF.

The J gene is TRBJ2-3, the V gene TRBV4-1, with a weak D call TRBD2 (5 bases). From germline, CDR1 is MGHRA and CDR2 YSYEKL. The CDR3 length is 16 residues. Trimming left V 1 base short and J 4 bases short, with 15 bases between. CDR3 amino acids: CASSQGPTSPADTQYF. The DNA for the CDR3 is TGCGCCAGCAGCCAAGGGCCCACTAGTCCGGCAGATACGCAGTATTTT.

The genes are TRBV7-2 and TRBJ1-3; tentative D call: TRBD1 (6 bases). The V gene's germline CDR1 is SGHTA and CDR2 FQGNSA. The CDR3 has 15 residues. V lost 5 bases and J lost 0, with 11 bases in between. The CDR3 region is CASSRGHLSGNTIYF. Written as DNA, the CDR3 is TGTGCCAGCAGCCGGGGACACCTCTCTGGAAACACCATATATTTT.

The chain combines TRBV4-1 with TRBJ1-1, with 8 bases that match TRBD1. This CDR3 spans 14 amino acids. Germline V gene data show CDR1 as MGHRA and CDR2 as YSYEKL. V dropped 5 bases and J dropped 5; count of bases not matched to a gene: 7. The CDR3 loop is CASSSSQGGTEAFF. The CDR3 nucleotides read TGCGCCAGCAGCTCTTCACAGGGGGGGACTGAAGCTTTCTTT.

The chain employs TRBV28 and TRBJ2-7; D is undetermined. CDR3 length equals 15 residues. Germline CDR1 and CDR2: MDHEN and SYDVKM. Between the trimmed V and J ends, which lost 6 bases and 3 bases, there was a span of 18 bases. CDR3 sequence: CASSRLSSLSYEQYF. CDR3 nucleotides: TGTGCCAGCAGCCGTCTTAGCTCCCTTAGCTACGAGCAGTACTTC.

The V call is TRBV24-1, the J call TRBJ2-6, with D perhaps matching TRBD2 (5 bases). Germline CDR1 KGHDR, CDR2 SFDVKD. Trimming shortened V by 3 bases and J by 0 bases, and 11 bases separated the two germline ends. There are 17 residues in the CDR3. CDR3 nucleotide sequence: TGTGCCACCAGTGATGAGGACTCCAGCTCTGGGGCCAACGTCCTGACTTTC. Residues: CATSDEDSSSGANVLTF.

This chain connects TRBV7-6 to TRBJ1-2, with a tentative D call TRBD1 (6 bases). Germline-derived CDR1 and CDR2 are SGHVS and FNYEAQ. Trimming stripped 1 base from V and 8 bases from J, with 17 bases between. There are 15 residues in the CDR3. CDR3 nucleotide sequence: TGTGCCAGCAGCTTAGAAGCAGGACAGTCTCGCGGCTACACCTTC. This encodes CASSLEAGQSRGYTF.

The V and J genes are TRBV6-5 and TRBJ2-7; the D gene is possibly TRBD2 (6 bases). The CDR3 is made up of 12 amino acids. Trimming took off 8 bases at V and 4 bases at J, with 12 bases between the two ends. The germline CDR1 and CDR2 sequences are MNHEY and SVGAGI. The CDR3 DNA reads as TGTGCCAGCTCGTGGGACTCATACGAGCAGTACTTC. It codes for CASSWDSYEQYF.

CDR3 sequence (DNA): TGTGCCAGCAGCCCCCGACAGGGGCAAATATATCAGCCCCAGCATTTT. Amino acids: CASSPRQGQIYQPQHF. The genes are TRBV7-9 and TRBJ1-5; TRBD1 agrees at 8 bases. The trim removed 5 bases at V and 5 bases at J, leaving 11 bases unmatched. The CDR3 loop spans 16 amino acids. The V gene's germline CDR1 is SEHNR and CDR2 FQNEAQ (reference sequence).

J is TRBJ2-7 and V is TRBV6-2 or TRBV6-3, with 11 positions matching TRBD2. Germline-derived CDR1 and CDR2 are MNHEY and SVGEGT. This CDR3 region has 18 residues. The J segment lost 4 bases and the V segment lost 0 bases, leaving 11 bases of the junction unmatched. CDR3: CASSYSIRPSSGRYEQYF. CDR3 in DNA: TGTGCCAGCAGTTACTCGATACGCCCCTCTAGCGGGAGGTACGAGCAGTACTTC.

The rearrangement links TRBV5-1 to TRBJ2-3; 13 nucleotides match TRBD2. Losses at the gene ends were 4 bases for V and 6 bases for J; bases not matched to a gene: 8. Per the germline V gene, CDR1 is SGHRS and CDR2 is YFSETQ. The CDR3 loop spans 16 amino acids. The CDR3 DNA sequence: TGCGCCAGCAGCACTACTAGCGGGAGGGCCCACGATACGCAGTATTTT. Translating it yields CASSTTSGRAHDTQYF.

About this clone itself: Other DNA sequences from this sample encode an identical CDR3 as well. The V gene is TRBV5-1, the J gene TRBJ2-1, with D possibly matching TRBD2 (7 bases). V lost 4 bases to trimming and J lost 8 bases, with 19 bases between them. Germline loops: CDR1 SGHRS, CDR2 YFSETQ. The CDR3 is made up of 15 amino acids. CDR3 amino acids: CASSLGRAGGDEQFF. CDR3 in DNA: TGCGCCAGCAGCCTAGGGAGGGCCGGGGGCGATGAGCAGTTCTTC.

The chain recombines TRBV7-9 with TRBJ2-1; 10 bases align to TRBD2. This CDR3 comprises 12 residues. The germline gives CDR1 SEHNR, CDR2 FQNEAQ (reference sequence). Germline trimming cut 3 bases from V and 10 bases from J; bases unmatched to any gene: 0. The DNA of the CDR3 is TGTGCCAGCAGCTTTAGCGGGAGGGAGCAGTTCTTC. Encoded protein: CASSFSGREQFF.

This clone was seen a few times. The chain has TRBV7-3 and TRBJ1-1, with D perhaps matching TRBD1 (5 bases). The germline CDR1 and CDR2 sequences are SGHTA and FQGTGA. The CDR3 runs 13 residues. V lost 5 bases and J 3 bases, leaving 10 bases between the germline ends. The CDR3 protein is CASSPTVYTEAFF. Here the CDR3 DNA reads TGTGCCAGCAGCCCGACAGTTTACACTGAAGCTTTCTTT.

The genes are TRBV7-6 and TRBJ2-7; 8 nucleotides match TRBD1. The CDR3 is made up of 15 amino acids. CDR1 and CDR2 (germline): SGHVS, FNYEAQ. The V and J ends lost 5 bases and 5 bases, in that order; junction bases with no gene match: 11. CDR3 amino acids: CASSLSSQGAHEQYF. The CDR3 nucleotides are TGTGCCAGCAGCCTCTCCAGCCAGGGGGCCCACGAGCAGTACTTC.

The chain recombines TRBV7-9 with TRBJ2-7; perhaps TRBD2 as D (6 bases). The CDR3 is 15 residues long. V was trimmed by 3 bases and J by 5 bases, leaving 17 bases between them. Germline CDR1 is SEHNR and CDR2 is FQNEAQ (reference sequence). In nucleotides, the CDR3 is TGTGCCAGCAGCTTTGGGGCGGGAATTGTGAACGAGCAGTACTTC. Translation: CASSFGAGIVNEQYF.

This clone was observed a handful of times. This chain connects TRBV3-1 (or the pseudogene TRBV3-2) to TRBJ1-2, with unresolved D. There are 13 residues in the CDR3. Germline V gene lookup returns CDR1 LGHDT and CDR2 YNNKEL (reference sequence). Trimming stripped 1 base from V and 2 bases from J, with 5 bases between. In nucleotides, the CDR3 is TGTGCCAGCAGCCAAGTACTAAACTATGGCTACACCTTC. As protein: CASSQVLNYGYTF.

V is TRBV23-1 and J is TRBJ2-7; D is ambiguous. TRBV23-1 is recorded as an ORF, its role being uncertain. This CDR3 has 11 residues. Trimming cost V 8 bases and J 12 bases, with 17 bases left between them. The CDR3 here is CASGNGQFRYF. CDR3 DNA sequence: TGCGCCAGCGGCAATGGGCAGTTTCGGTACTTC.

V is TRBV28 and J is TRBJ2-1; 11 bases fit TRBD1. The CDR3 contains 18 residues. From germline, CDR1 is MDHEN and CDR2 SYDVKM. Trimming cost V 6 bases and J 6 bases; bases outside gene matches: 16. The CDR3 DNA follows: TGTGCCAGCAGGGGGTGGACAGGGGGCCGTAGCGGGTCCAATGAGCAGTTCTTC. Its translation is CASRGWTGGRSGSNEQFF.

The chain recombines TRBV11-2 with TRBJ2-2, with 10 bases lining up with TRBD1. Germline V CDR1 and CDR2: SGHAT, FQNNGV. The trim removed 6 bases at V and 5 bases at J, leaving 9 bases unmatched. This CDR3 is built from 16 residues. The CDR3 bases are TGTGCCAGCAGACCCGGACAGGGGGTGGGGACCGGGGAGCTGTTTTTT. It yields the protein CASRPGQGVGTGELFF.

The rearrangement links TRBV5-4 to TRBJ1-1, with TRBD1 matching 7 bases. Looked up from germline, CDR1 is SGHNT and CDR2 is YYREEE (reference sequence). J was trimmed by 5 bases and V by 4 bases; bases with no gene match: 5. This CDR3 contains 13 residues. CDR3 amino acids: CASSVRGRTEAFF. The CDR3 DNA follows: TGTGCCAGCAGCGTGAGGGGGCGGACTGAAGCTTTCTTT.

In its sample, this clone was seen once. The chain uses TRBV27 and TRBJ1-1; 8 bases are shared with TRBD1. The length of the CDR3 is 13 residues. V trimming: 9 bases; J trimming: 8 bases; junction bases outside the gene matches: 11. From germline, CDR1 is MNHEY and CDR2 SMNVEV (reference sequence). Here the CDR3 DNA reads TGTGCCAGTCGACAGGGGATGGGGGAGGAAGCTTTCTTT. It yields the protein CASRQGMGEEAFF.

The chain carries TRBV6-1 and TRBJ1-3, with 7 bases identical to TRBD1. J lost 0 bases, V lost 1 base, and 6 bases had no gene match. CDR1 and CDR2 from the germline V gene are MNHNS and SASEGT. This CDR3 has 17 amino acids. For the CDR3, the DNA is TGTGCCAGCAGTGAAGTGGCAGGGGGTCCCTCTGGAAACACCATATATTTT. This gives the protein CASSEVAGGPSGNTIYF.